Listed below are T cell receptor beta chains from one sample, sequenced in a study of cytomegalovirus exposure and HLA in healthy donors. Repertoires were generated with immunoSEQ multiplex PCR, while TCRdb's copy carries only in-frame clones and drops some. Here the sample spans 250,000 to 300,000 clones, around 87% being singletons. The sequencing input was PBMCs. The receptors originated from a woman younger than 35 in good health and CMV-seronegative. Each CDR3 is given with its conserved first and last residue. D genes are given only for firm matches. The size field is filled for only some rows; it gives once, few, many or a size class.

clone_size j_call v_call d_call cdr3_aa cdr3_nt
- TRBJ1-2 TRBV28 TRBD1 CASSSPVGVGQHGYTF TGTGCCAGCAGTTCTCCGGTAGGGGTGGGACAGCATGGCTACACCTTC
- TRBJ1-1 TRBV5-6 - CASSLASGTAFF TGTGCCAGCAGCTTGGCTTCAGGGACTGCTTTCTTT
- TRBJ1-1 TRBV27 TRBD1 CASSFNYRGGNTEAFF TGTGCCAGCAGTTTCAACTACAGGGGCGGGAACACTGAAGCTTTCTTT
- TRBJ2-5 TRBV9 TRBD2 CASSVGGGARETQYF TGTGCCAGCAGCGTAGGCGGGGGGGCCCGAGAGACCCAGTACTTC
- TRBJ1-1 TRBV18 TRBD1 CASSRTGGQDTEAFF TGTGCCAGCTCGCGAACAGGGGGCCAGGACACTGAAGCTTTCTTT
- TRBJ2-5 TRBV7-7 - CASSPGSSQGETQYF TGTGCTAGCAGCCCGGGATCGAGTCAGGGGGAGACCCAGTACTTC
- TRBJ2-1 TRBV6-1 TRBD2 CASSLAGGYYNEQFF TGTGCCAGCAGTCTAGCGGGGGGGTACTACAATGAGCAGTTCTTC
- TRBJ2-7 TRBV18 - CASSPPHVSGTEQYF TGTGCCAGCTCACCACCGCACGTATCAGGAACCGAGCAGTACTTC
- TRBJ2-1 TRBV29-1 TRBD2 CSGGGLAGDEQFF TGCAGCGGGGGGGGACTAGCGGGCGATGAGCAGTTCTTC
- TRBJ1-6 TRBV21-1 - CAGLNGGVNNSPLHF TGTGCCGGCCTTAATGGGGGGGTAAATAATTCACCCCTCCACTTT
once TRBJ2-3 TRBV18 TRBD2 CASSQLADYTDTQYF TGTGCCAGCTCACAACTAGCGGACTACACAGATACGCAGTATTTT
- TRBJ2-4 TRBV28 - CASSLPSQGSSKNIQYF TGTGCCAGCAGTTTACCGTCCCAGGGATCGAGCAAAAACATTCAGTACTTC
- TRBJ1-6 TRBV20-1 - CSAQENSPLHF TGCAGTGCCCAGGAAAATTCACCCCTCCACTTT
- TRBJ1-1 TRBV10-2 - CASRANTEAFF TGCGCCAGCAGGGCGAACACTGAAGCTTTCTTT
- TRBJ2-7 TRBV7-2 TRBD2 CASSPQLAGTEQYF TGTGCCAGCAGCCCCCAACTAGCGGGGACCGAGCAGTACTTC
- TRBJ1-5 TRBV11-3 - CASSNHYGQHNQPQHF TGTGCCAGCAGCAATCATTACGGACAGCACAATCAGCCCCAGCATTTT
- TRBJ1-1 TRBV19 - CASSIGRTEAFF TGTGCCAGTAGTATAGGGCGGACTGAAGCTTTCTTT
- TRBJ2-5 TRBV2 - CASSARFLQETQYF TGTGCCAGCAGCGCTCGGTTTCTCCAAGAGACCCAGTACTTC
- TRBJ1-5 TRBV7-9 TRBD1 CASSPDRGQPQHF TGTGCCAGCAGCCCTGACAGGGGCCAGCCCCAGCATTTT
few TRBJ1-5 TRBV19 TRBD1 CASSSNTGGNQPQHF TGTGCCAGTAGTTCAAATACAGGGGGTAATCAGCCCCAGCATTTT
- TRBJ2-3 TRBV7-2 - CASSLAGADTQYF TGTGCCAGCAGCTTAGCCGGAGCAGATACGCAGTATTTT
few TRBJ2-6 TRBV4-3 - CASSPKGGTGANVLTF TGCGCCAGCAGCCCCAAGGGGGGGACTGGGGCCAACGTCCTGACTTTC